This TCR beta chain is from a study of shared clonotypes between healthy human individuals. Study-level information: Serving as donors were two women and a few men, whose ages spanned 18 to 49.

CDR1 is MNHEY, CDR2 SMNVEV, per germline (reference sequence). Trimming cost V 6 bases and J 1 base; bases outside gene matches: 8. CDR3 length equals 15 residues. For this clone: The antigen remains undetermined.

As originally analysed: From ImmunoSEQ came sequences covering only the junction and carrying no quality scores, so filtering differed. Libraries were prepared by immunoSEQ multiplex PCR; TCRdb keeps only in-frame clonotypes and omits some of them. V, J and clone size reflect that table, while D and trimming were determined from the DNA. The repertoire holds more than 1 million clones, with approximately 80% as singletons. Study-level results: Only blood was sampled, and tissue TCR repertoires likely differ from blood ones. The genetic and exposure-history diversity represented was limited by few donors.

The chain uses TRBV27 and TRBJ2-7; 8 positions agree with TRBD1. The source is a man between 18 and 35 years old in good health. Some clones in this sample may be carry-over from other donors' samples. Sequenced: memory CD4+ T cells from PBMCs. Specified subset: CD45RA-negative fraction. CDR3 nucleotide sequence: TGTGCCAGCAGCAGACAGGGGAGACCTTCCTACGAGCAGTACTTC. This encodes CASSRQGRPSYEQYF.